One sample yielded the 6 T cell receptor beta chains listed below, sequenced in a study of breast tumors, draining lymph nodes, adjacent tissues. TCRdb fed the multiplex PCR reads into MiXCR, producing one record per CDR3 protein. Of 30,000 to 35,000 distinct CDR3 sequences listed, approximately 57% were seen once; the top ten hold 15% to 20%. The source material was breast tumor tissue. The origin of the receptors is a female donor with breast cancer. Some clones in this sample may be carry-over from other donors' samples.

About this clonotype: The junction and the germline gene differ at one end; a read error may be behind it. The CDR3 sequence: CSVEEWDNYGYAF. The CDR3 DNA reads as TGCAGCGTTGAAGAATGGGATAACTATGGCTACGCCTTC. The J gene is TRBJ1-2, the V gene TRBV29-1; D is uncertain. Germline V gene lookup returns CDR1 SQVTM and CDR2 ANQGSEA. This CDR3 contains 13 residues.

By sample fraction, this clonotype is medium-sized. The rearrangement links TRBV20-1 to TRBJ2-1; 15 nucleotides match TRBD2. The CDR3 runs to 15 residues. Germline V CDR1 and CDR2: DFQATT, SNEGSKA (reference sequence). The ends lost 3 bases at V and 8 bases at J; junction bases unmatched: 5. DNA of the CDR3: TGCAGTGCTAGGGGACTAGCGGGGGGCCGGGATGAGCAGTTCTTC. This encodes CSARGLAGGRDEQFF.

This clonotype was counted only a few times. This sequence joins TRBV7-2 and TRBJ1-3; D is perhaps TRBD1 (5 bases). Germline CDR1 is SGHTA and CDR2 is FQGNSA. This CDR3 has 15 residues. The ends were cut back, 2 bases at V and 4 bases at J, with 12 bases in the middle. CDR3 sequence reads: CASSLWGGAGNTIYF. The CDR3 region has the DNA TGTGCCAGCAGCTTATGGGGAGGGGCAGGAAACACCATATATTTT.

Within the sample, this clonotype is medium-sized. V usage is TRBV7-8 and J usage is TRBJ2-7; TRBD1 matches at 7 bases. Germline CDR1 is SGHVS and CDR2 is FQNEAQ. V lost 2 bases and J lost 0; bases outside the gene matches: 1. The CDR3 has 14 amino acids. This CDR3 is CASSLRDSSYEQYF. For the CDR3, the DNA is TGTGCCAGCAGCTTACGGGACAGCTCCTACGAGCAGTACTTC.

A few counts support this clonotype. The chain employs TRBV7-9 and TRBJ2-1, with 10 bases identical to TRBD2. The CDR3 runs 16 residues. With V trimmed by 6 bases and J by 8 bases, 13 bases remained unmatched. CDR1 and CDR2 from the germline V gene are SEHNR and FQNEAQ (reference sequence). The CDR3 DNA follows: TGTGCCAGCAGAATAGTCAATAGCGGGAGGATTGATGAGCAGTTCTTC. This gives the protein CASRIVNSGRIDEQFF.

The chain uses TRBV28 and TRBJ1-2, with TRBD1 matching over 7 bases. CDR3 length: 15 amino acids. The germline V gene encodes CDR1 MDHEN and CDR2 SYDVKM. V lost 2 bases and J lost 4; bases outside the gene matches: 7. CDR3 protein: CASSLGGGGRYGYTF. The CDR3 region has the DNA TGTGCCAGCAGTTTAGGAGGGGGCGGACGCTATGGCTACACCTTC.